The next 27 T cell receptor beta chains were all read from a single sample in a study of T cells after yellow fever vaccination. TCRdb analysed the 5' RACE reads with MiXCR anew, one entry per CDR3 protein. The table lists 100,000 to 150,000 distinct CDR3 sequences, 8.9% of them singletons. Source: CD8+ T cells sorted from PBMCs, taken on the day of the yellow fever booster vaccination. Every receptor here comes from a man in his late teens or twenties who received the YFV17D yellow fever vaccine.

A few counts support this clonotype. The V gene is TRBV7-9, the J gene TRBJ2-3, with a tentative D call TRBD2 (5 bases). CDR3 size: 14 residues. V was trimmed by 1 base and J by 4 bases, leaving 9 bases between them. Germline CDR1 reads SEHNR; CDR2 reads FQNEAQ (reference sequence). The CDR3 coding sequence is TGTGCCAGCAGCTTAGGGGTTAGCGCAGATACGCAGTATTTT. It codes for CASSLGVSADTQYF.

The genes are TRBV6-5 and TRBJ1-2; a possible D gene is TRBD1 (6 bases). This CDR3 has 14 amino acids. Germline CDR1 MNHEY, CDR2 SVGAGI. The V gene lost 0 bases and the J gene lost 4 bases, with 9 bases spanning the gap. The CDR3 reads CASSYSSGVYGYTF. The CDR3 DNA reads TGTGCCAGCAGTTACTCATCAGGGGTCTATGGCTACACCTTC.

This clonotype was counted a few times. This chain joins TRBV12-3 or TRBV12-4 and TRBJ2-3, with D possibly being TRBD1 or TRBD2 (6 bases each). The CDR3 loop spans 15 amino acids. The V and J ends lost 7 bases and 4 bases respectively, with 18 bases between them. The CDR3 DNA reads TGTGCCAGCATTTCCCAAGGGGGGTCCGCAGATACGCAGTATTTT. Its protein is CASISQGGSADTQYF.

V gene TRBV4-3 combines with J gene TRBJ2-3; 11 bases align to TRBD2. Per the germline V gene, CDR1 is LGHNA and CDR2 is YSLEER. This CDR3 region has 17 residues. Unmatched junction bases numbered 5, after V lost 3 bases and J lost 0 bases. In DNA form, the CDR3 reads TGCGCCAGCAGCCACGTACTAGCGGGGGACAGCACAGATACGCAGTATTTT. Its translation: CASSHVLAGDSTDTQYF.

The sample holds many counts of this clonotype. The V call is TRBV27, the J call TRBJ2-7; D remains ambiguous. The V and J ends lost 0 bases and 4 bases respectively, with 7 bases between them. The V gene's germline CDR1 is MNHEY and CDR2 SMNVEV (reference sequence). CDR3 length: 13 amino acids. CDR3 residues: CASSLSPQYEQYV. The CDR3 DNA sequence: TGTGCCAGCAGTTTATCCCCTCAATACGAGCAGTACGTC.

This clonotype was counted ten times or more. The J gene is TRBJ2-1, the V gene TRBV12-3 or TRBV12-4, with a possible D match to TRBD2 (5 bases). This CDR3 region has 14 residues. Trimming took 3 bases from V and 7 from J, leaving 13 bases between them. The CDR3: CASSFIARENEQFF. The CDR3 region has the DNA TGTGCCAGCAGTTTTATTGCGAGGGAAAATGAGCAGTTCTTC.

The chain is built from TRBV5-4 and TRBJ2-3, with TRBD2 matching 11 bases. The CDR3 spans 15 residues. Germline assignment: CDR1 SGHNT and CDR2 YYREEE (reference sequence). The V segment lost 5 bases and the J segment 6 bases; nucleotides outside the gene matches: 8. CDR3 loop: CASRLSGGAKDTQYF. CDR3 in DNA: TGTGCCAGCAGACTTAGCGGGGGGGCAAAGGATACGCAGTATTTT. The variable domain in full, with the rest retrieved from reference TRBV5-4 and TRBJ2-3, is ETGVTQSPTHLIKTRGQQVTLRCSSQSGHNTVSWYQQALGQGPQFIFQYYREEENGRGNFPPRFSGLQFPNYSSELNVNALELDDSALYLCASRLSGGAKDTQYFGPGTRLTVL.

This clonotype has a handful of counts. This chain joins TRBV5-6 and TRBJ2-7; D is undetermined. Trimming pared 7 bases from V and 5 bases from J, leaving 10 bases between. CDR3 length: 11 residues. Germline CDR1 SGHDT, CDR2 YYEEEE. CDR3 in amino acids: CASALGNEQYV. CDR3 bases: TGTGCCAGCGCCCTAGGGAACGAGCAGTACGTC.

This clonotype was recorded many times. V usage is TRBV20-1 and J usage is TRBJ1-1; D possibly corresponds to TRBD1 (5 bases). Per the germline V gene, CDR1 is DFQATT and CDR2 is SNEGSKA (reference sequence). V lost 6 bases, J lost 0 bases, and 14 bases lay in between. The CDR3 has 14 residues. The CDR3 DNA follows: TGCAGTGCGGAGGGGACTTTTATGAACACTGAAGCTTTCTTT. Amino acids: CSAEGTFMNTEAFF.

This clonotype has only a few counts. The chain combines TRBV4-3 with TRBJ2-1; perhaps TRBD2 as D (6 bases). The CDR3 is made up of 16 amino acids. Germline V gene sequence: CDR1 LGHNA, CDR2 YSLEER. The germline V and J ends were trimmed by 4 bases and 1 base, with 14 bases remaining between them. CDR3 region: CASSREDGGSYNEQFF. The CDR3 DNA sequence: TGCGCCAGCAGCCGGGAGGATGGGGGTTCCTACAATGAGCAGTTCTTC.

V gene TRBV15 combines with J gene TRBJ2-1; 12 bases are a match to TRBD2. Unmatched junction bases numbered 8, after V lost 2 bases and J lost 6 bases. This CDR3 has 17 residues. From germline, CDR1 is LNHNV and CDR2 YYDKDF (reference sequence). Here the CDR3 DNA reads TGTGCCACCAGCAGACAGTCCGGACTAGCGGGGCCCAATGAGCAGTTCTTC. It is translated as CATSRQSGLAGPNEQFF.

The V and J genes are TRBV5-6 and TRBJ2-2; 10 bases agree with TRBD1. Germline CDR1 reads SGHDT; CDR2 reads YYEEEE. The CDR3 covers 15 residues. V shed 3 bases, J shed 6 bases, and the junction held 5 bases outside the gene matches. CDR3 nucleotide sequence: TGTGCCAGCAGCTCGGGACAGGGGACGCCCGGGGAGCTGTTTTTT. This sequence encodes CASSSGQGTPGELFF. The entire variable domain, with the rest obtained from reference TRBV5-6 and TRBJ2-2, is as follows: DAGVTQSPTHLIKTRGQQVTLRCSPKSGHDTVSWYQQALGQGPQFIFQYYEEEERQRGNFPDRFSGHQFPNYSSELNVNALLLGDSALYLCASSSGQGTPGELFFGEGSRLTVL.

The chain carries TRBV7-9 and TRBJ1-5, with D perhaps matching TRBD1 (6 bases). Trimming left V 5 bases short and J 6 bases short, with 23 bases between. The CDR3 loop spans 17 amino acids. Germline V gene lookup returns CDR1 SEHNR and CDR2 FQNEAQ (reference sequence). CDR3 bases: TGTGCCAGCAGCCCAACGGGGGCGGGGGAGCTCCGTCAGCCCCAGCATTTT. It translates to CASSPTGAGELRQPQHF.

This clonotype was found many times. The chain recombines TRBV20-1 with TRBJ2-3; D assignment may be TRBD1 or TRBD2 (6 bases each). The CDR3 is 13 amino acids. With 6 bases removed from V and 4 bases from J, the gap between germline ends came to 14 bases. Germline-derived CDR1 and CDR2 are DFQATT and SNEGSKA (reference sequence). The chain's CDR3 is CSAEPRGPDTQYF. CDR3 in DNA: TGCAGTGCAGAACCCCGGGGGCCAGATACGCAGTATTTT.

This clonotype came up a few times. The rearrangement uses TRBV2 and TRBJ1-6, with D maybe TRBD1 (5 bases). This CDR3 is 17 amino acids long. CDR1 SNHLY and CDR2 FYNNEI come from the germline V gene. Trimming cost V 3 bases and J 9 bases, with 21 bases left between them. The DNA of the CDR3 is TGTGCCAGCAGTGATGGGGGTAGCCCAGGCCAGAGTTCACCCCTCCACTTT. This gives the protein CASSDGGSPGQSSPLHF.

The chain joins TRBV27 to TRBJ1-1; no clear D. The V end lost 1 base, the J end lost 0 bases, and 9 bases lay between the germline ends. The CDR3 is made up of 15 amino acids. The germline CDR1 and CDR2 sequences are MNHEY and SMNVEV (reference sequence). The CDR3 sequence: CASSLLAGMNTEAFF. In DNA form, the CDR3 reads TGTGCCAGCAGTTTATTAGCGGGAATGAACACTGAAGCTTTCTTT.

This clonotype appeared a few times. V and J are TRBV28 and TRBJ1-2, with TRBD1 identical over 7 bases. Germline CDR1 is MDHEN and CDR2 is SYDVKM. V was clipped by 5 bases and J by 3 bases; unmatched bases: 9. This CDR3 is built from 15 residues. The CDR3 sequence: CASSGIDREDYGYTF. CDR3 in DNA: TGTGCCAGCAGTGGAATTGACAGGGAGGACTATGGCTACACCTTC.

The chain combines TRBV13 with TRBJ2-3, with 10 bases aligning to TRBD1. In germline, CDR1 is PRHDT, CDR2 FYEKMQ (reference sequence). The ends lost 3 bases at V and 4 bases at J; junction bases unmatched: 7. The CDR3 runs 16 residues. CDR3 in DNA: TGTGCCAGCAGCTTCCGGGACAGGGGTGTCGCAGATACGCAGTATTTT. It yields the protein CASSFRDRGVADTQYF.

The table lists this clonotype with many counts. The chain carries TRBV6-5 and TRBJ1-5; D is undetermined. V was clipped by 4 bases and J by 7 bases, with 11 bases between them. Germline assignment: CDR1 MNHEY and CDR2 SVGAGI. This CDR3 comprises 13 residues. CDR3 protein: CASSSRGGQPQHF. CDR3 in DNA: TGTGCCAGCAGTTCTCGGGGTGGGCAGCCCCAGCATTTT.

V is TRBV28 and J is TRBJ1-4; D remains unclear. In germline, CDR1 is MDHEN, CDR2 SYDVKM. The CDR3 extends over 15 amino acids. The V end lost 4 bases, the J end lost 7 bases, and 16 bases lay between the germline ends. Here the CDR3 reads CASSYPGTVSEKLFF. CDR3 DNA sequence: TGTGCCAGCAGTTACCCGGGAACAGTGAGTGAAAAACTGTTTTTT.

This clonotype was seen a few times. The chain combines TRBV12-3 or TRBV12-4 with TRBJ2-7, with D uncertain. The CDR3 covers 14 residues. Trimming took off 3 bases at V and 7 bases at J, with 16 bases between the two ends. CDR3 sequence: CASSFCKIPGEQYV. DNA of the CDR3: TGTGCCAGCAGTTTTTGTAAAATACCCGGGGAGCAGTACGTC.

This chain links TRBV20-1 with TRBJ2-1; D call uncertain. CDR1 and CDR2 (germline): DFQATT, SNEGSKA (reference sequence). V was clipped by 3 bases and J by 3 bases, with 9 bases between them. The CDR3 has 13 amino acids. The CDR3 is CSASWVDYNEQFF. The CDR3 DNA follows: TGCAGTGCTAGCTGGGTTGACTACAATGAGCAGTTCTTC.

The chain employs TRBV7-9 and TRBJ2-1, with TRBD2 identical over 8 bases. The V and J ends lost 5 bases and 9 bases, in that order; junction bases with no gene match: 21. CDR3 length equals 18 residues. The germline CDR1 and CDR2 sequences are SEHNR and FQNEAQ (reference sequence). CDR3 region: CASSRILLAAWTGGEQFF. CDR3 coding DNA: TGTGCCAGCAGCCGGATTTTACTAGCGGCATGGACTGGAGGTGAGCAGTTCTTC.

The rearrangement links TRBV7-8 to TRBJ1-4; possible D gene TRBD1, 5 bases. This CDR3 is 15 amino acids long. Germline V gene data show CDR1 as SGHVS and CDR2 as FQNEAQ. The V end lost 8 bases, the J end lost 0 bases, and 13 bases lay between the germline ends. The CDR3 loop is CASRGGYATNEKLFF. As DNA, the CDR3 is TGTGCCAGCCGGGGGGGGTATGCAACTAATGAAAAACTGTTTTTT.

In this sample, this clonotype turned up a few times. One end of the junction does not line up with germline, which may come from a read error. V and J are TRBV6-5 and TRBJ1-2, with 9 positions matching TRBD1. The CDR3 sequence is 14 residues long. Germline values: CDR1 MNHEY, CDR2 SVGAGI. The CDR3 sequence: CASRSGTGSTGDTF. In nucleotides, the CDR3 is TGTGCCAGCAGGTCCGGGACAGGGTCAACTGGCGACACCTTC.

This clonotype has only a few counts. The chain recombines TRBV7-9 with TRBJ1-2; the D gene is possibly TRBD1 (5 bases). The CDR3 has 16 residues. V was pared by 0 bases and J by 4 bases, with 15 bases between. Germline V CDR1 and CDR2: SEHNR, FQNEAQ (reference sequence). The CDR3 reads CASSLARGGTTYGYTF. CDR3 nucleotides: TGTGCCAGCAGCTTAGCGCGGGGAGGGACTACCTATGGCTACACCTTC.

The chain is built from TRBV5-6 and TRBJ2-3; maybe TRBD1 (6 bases). Trimming removed 4 bases at V and 2 bases at J, with 11 bases between. CDR3 length: 14 residues. In germline, CDR1 is SGHDT, CDR2 YYEEEE. CDR3 residues: CASSTGQNTDTQYF. Here the CDR3 DNA reads TGTGCCAGCAGCACCGGACAGAACACAGATACGCAGTATTTT.